Detailed here is one TCR beta chain. The data derive from a study of blood T cell repertoires in COVID-19. Libraries were prepared by immunoSEQ multiplex PCR; TCRdb keeps only in-frame clonotypes and omits some of them. The sample yields about 200,000 clones, roughly 85% seen once. The CDR3 is 14 residues long. CDR1 is MNHNY, CDR2 SVGAGI, per germline (reference sequence). V was pared by 3 bases and J by 7 bases, with 5 bases of the junction left unmatched. The sample taken for sequencing was PBMCs or T cells enriched from blood (not recorded which). The receptor's source is a man between 35 and 55 years old who had recovered from COVID-19. This chain joins TRBV6-6 and TRBJ2-1, with TRBD2 matching 8 bases. The DNA of the CDR3 is TGTGCCAGCAGTTATCCAGCGGGAGTGAATGAGCAGTTCTTC. Translated: CASSYPAGVNEQFF.